The following is a T cell receptor (beta chain) sequence with its context. This clone was detected only a few times. The specificity of this receptor is unknown. Per-base qualities were not stored, and no clone one base away is much larger. The CDR3 regions of human TCRbeta chains were subjected to immunosequencing. The published analysis was carried out like this. Repertoire TCRs were matched against a reference library of SARS-CoV-2-specific TCRs generated with the MIRA antigen-specificity platform. Breadth was defined as the fraction of unique TCRs that were SARS-CoV-2-associated, and depth was defined as the fraction of total T cells that were SARS-CoV-2-associated. Using the MIRA data, each spike-specific TCR was mapped to the spike region that the TCR reacts to and placed in a CD4 or CD8 class. Log10-transformed breadth and depth values were compared by one-way ANOVA with Sidak's multiple comparisons tests. TCRdb mirrors the immuneACCESS table, restricted to in-frame sequences. Some clones are absent from its copies; in checked studies, under half trace to an unresolved V gene, and the reason for the others is unknown. V, J and clone size reflect that table, while D and trimming were determined from the DNA. Here the sample has 90,000 to 140,000 clones; about 81% occur a single time. In total, the top ten clones hold 4.5% to 6% of the sample.

The data are from a study of T cell responses to AZD1222 COVID-19 vaccine listed by TCRdb under 2021. Concerning the study at large: Because spike-specific TCR depth and breadth did not differ between the two schedules, AZD1222 recipients who got a second dose at roughly 4 weeks were pooled with those who got a second dose at roughly 12 weeks. TCR sequencing was performed for roughly 240 trial participants, of whom about 210 were given two doses of AZD1222 and around 26 were given two doses of MenACWY control vaccine. Enrollment into the trials was organized by age into subgroups of 18-55, 56-69 and 70-plus years, and those subgroups contained approximately 160, 26 and 62 TCR-sequenced participants, respectively. The paper's findings and limits, for the study overall: After two AZD1222 doses, both the breadth and the depth of spike-specific TCRs were significantly higher than at day 0 and than in MenACWY recipients. Because no samples from the day 14 peak response were available, repertoires could be characterized only after the peak T cell response. In the small 56-69-year group, the increase in depth fell short of significance, most likely because of low power. Conclusions about previously exposed vaccinees were limited because only six AZD1222 recipients were SARS-CoV-2 seropositive at baseline. Most participants were white British and females outnumbered males, and the authors suggested that clonal diversity may have been underestimated. The vaccine-associated CD4 TCRs covered the entire spike protein, and the dominant responses fell in regions 160-218 and 743-854. Reportedly, almost half of the unique spike-specific TCRs recognized epitopes lying outside the regions that are mutated in the B.1.351 and B.1.1.7 variants.

The label giving this sample's time point can be read as: baseline before first vaccination. Vaccinee samples came from UK trials COV001 and COV002, including a single-blind randomized controlled phase 2/3 trial of AZD1222 (ChAdOx1 nCoV-19) in healthy adults. Trial participant PBMC samples were collected at day 0 and day 28 after the second dose for TCRbeta chain sequencing. In the germline V gene (reference sequence), CDR1 corresponds to DFQATT and CDR2 to SNEGSKA. CDR3 length: 11 amino acids, cysteine to phenylalanine. The kept DNA is CDR3 alone, 33 bases in frame from the first base. At the junction V is shortened by 8 bases and J by 7 bases, with 14 bases in between.

This specimen consisted of peripheral blood, obtained on day 0 of AZD1222 vaccination. The TCR comes from an adult in good health. The sequence joins TRBV20-1 to TRBJ1-2, with a weak D call of TRBD1 (6 bases match). CDR3 reads: CSRRDKPGYTF. The DNA sequence is TGCAGTAGAAGGGACAAGCCTGGCTACACCTTC.